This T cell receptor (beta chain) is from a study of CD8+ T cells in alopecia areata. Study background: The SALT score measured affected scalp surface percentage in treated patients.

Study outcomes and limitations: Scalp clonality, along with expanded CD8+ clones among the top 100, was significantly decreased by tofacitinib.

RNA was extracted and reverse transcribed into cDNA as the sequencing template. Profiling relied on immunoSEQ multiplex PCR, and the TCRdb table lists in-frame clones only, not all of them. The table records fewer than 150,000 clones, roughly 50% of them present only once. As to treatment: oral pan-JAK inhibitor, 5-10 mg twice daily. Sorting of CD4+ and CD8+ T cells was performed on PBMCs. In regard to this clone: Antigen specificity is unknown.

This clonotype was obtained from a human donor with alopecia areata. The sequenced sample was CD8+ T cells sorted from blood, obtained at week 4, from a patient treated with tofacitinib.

The DNA of the CDR3 is TGTGCCAGCAGCCGCGGGGCAGGGGGTCTTACTGAAGCTTTCTTT. This gives the protein CASSRGAGGLTEAFF. The chain recombines TRBV7-9 with TRBJ1-1; 7 bases match TRBD1. The CDR3 is 15 amino acids. With 5 bases clipped from V and 5 bases from J, the junction kept 11 bases outside the gene matches. Per the germline V gene, CDR1 is SEHNR and CDR2 is FQNEAQ (reference sequence).